This T cell receptor beta chain was sequenced during a study of cytomegalovirus exposure and HLA in healthy donors. Findings and limits, study-wide: Analyzed later, most CMV-associated TCR beta chains appeared HLA-restricted.

In regard to this clone: Antigen unknown.

The PCR made use of 60 Vbeta and 13 Jbeta primers. This table comes from immunoSEQ multiplex PCR, and its TCRdb copy is limited to in-frame clones, with some not included. This sample carries about 140,000 clones, 70% to 80% of them seen once, and the ten largest clones take 2.5% to 3.5%. The V gene lost 3 bases and the J gene lost 4 bases, with 4 bases spanning the gap. CDR3 length: 12 amino acids. The germline gives CDR1 PRHDT, CDR2 FYEKMQ (reference sequence). The chain recombines TRBV13 with TRBJ2-1; D gene uncertain. Input material: PBMCs. This sequence was found in a female donor in good health and CMV-seronegative. The CDR3 is CASSFRYNEQFF. CDR3 coding DNA: TGTGCCAGCAGCTTCAGATACAATGAGCAGTTCTTC. The variable domain in full, completed from reference TRBV13 and TRBJ2-1, reads AAGVIQSPRHLIKEKRETATLKCYPIPRHDTVYWYQQGPGQDPQFLISFYEKMQSDKGSIPDRFSAQQFSDYHSELNMSSLELGDSALYFCASSFRYNEQFFGPGTRLTVL.